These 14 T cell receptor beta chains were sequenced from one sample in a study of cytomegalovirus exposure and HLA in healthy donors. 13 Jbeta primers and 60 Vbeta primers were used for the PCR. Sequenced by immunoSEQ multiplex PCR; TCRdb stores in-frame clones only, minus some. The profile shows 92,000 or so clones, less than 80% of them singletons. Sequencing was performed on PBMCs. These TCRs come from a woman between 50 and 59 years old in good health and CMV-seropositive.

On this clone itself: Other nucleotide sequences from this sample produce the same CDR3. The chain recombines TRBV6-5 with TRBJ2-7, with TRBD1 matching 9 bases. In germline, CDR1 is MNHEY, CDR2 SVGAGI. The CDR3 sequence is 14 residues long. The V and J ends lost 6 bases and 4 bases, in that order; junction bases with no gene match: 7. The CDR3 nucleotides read TGTGCCAGCAGCCCCGGGACAGGGAGATACGAGCAGTACTTC. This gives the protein CASSPGTGRYEQYF.

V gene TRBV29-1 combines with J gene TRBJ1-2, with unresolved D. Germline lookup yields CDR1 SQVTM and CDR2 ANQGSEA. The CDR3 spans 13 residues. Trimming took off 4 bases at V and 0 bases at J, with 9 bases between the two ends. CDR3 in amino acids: CSVVRDTNYGYTF. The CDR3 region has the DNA TGCAGCGTTGTACGAGATACTAACTATGGCTACACCTTC.

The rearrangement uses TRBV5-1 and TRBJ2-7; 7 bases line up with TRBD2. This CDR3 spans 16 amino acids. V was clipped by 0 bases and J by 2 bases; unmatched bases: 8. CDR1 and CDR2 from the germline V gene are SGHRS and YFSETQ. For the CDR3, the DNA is TGCGCCAGCAGCTTGGAGAGCGGGGCAGCCACCTACGAGCAGTACTTC. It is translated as CASSLESGAATYEQYF. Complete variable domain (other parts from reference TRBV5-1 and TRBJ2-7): KAGVTQTPRYLIKTRGQQVTLSCSPISGHRSVSWYQQTPGQGLQFLFEYFSETQRNKGNFPGRFSGRQFSNSRSEMNVSTLELGDSALYLCASSLESGAATYEQYFGPGTRLTVT.

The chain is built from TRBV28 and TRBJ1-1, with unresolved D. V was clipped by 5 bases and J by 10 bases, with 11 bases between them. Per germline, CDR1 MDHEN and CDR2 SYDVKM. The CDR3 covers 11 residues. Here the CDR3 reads CASSLGVAAFF. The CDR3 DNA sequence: TGTGCCAGCAGTCTCGGGGTAGCAGCTTTCTTT.

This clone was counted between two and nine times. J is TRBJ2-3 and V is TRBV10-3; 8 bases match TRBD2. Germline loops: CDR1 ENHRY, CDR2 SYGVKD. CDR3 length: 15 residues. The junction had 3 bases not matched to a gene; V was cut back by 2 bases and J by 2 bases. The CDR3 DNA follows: TGTGCCATCAGTGAGGGGACTAGAGACACAGATACGCAGTATTTT. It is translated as CAISEGTRDTDTQYF.

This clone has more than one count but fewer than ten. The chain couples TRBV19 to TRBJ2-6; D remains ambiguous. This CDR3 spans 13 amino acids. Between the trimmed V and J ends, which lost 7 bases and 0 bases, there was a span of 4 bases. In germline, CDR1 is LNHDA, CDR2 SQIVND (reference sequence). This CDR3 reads CASTLSGANVLTF. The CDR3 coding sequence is TGTGCCAGTACCCTCTCTGGGGCCAACGTCCTGACTTTC.

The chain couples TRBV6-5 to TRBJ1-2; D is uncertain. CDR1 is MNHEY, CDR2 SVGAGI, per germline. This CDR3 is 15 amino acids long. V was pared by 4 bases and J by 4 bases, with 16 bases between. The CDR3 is CASSSKGGSSYGYTF. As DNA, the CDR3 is TGTGCCAGCAGTTCCAAGGGAGGGTCGAGCTATGGCTACACCTTC.

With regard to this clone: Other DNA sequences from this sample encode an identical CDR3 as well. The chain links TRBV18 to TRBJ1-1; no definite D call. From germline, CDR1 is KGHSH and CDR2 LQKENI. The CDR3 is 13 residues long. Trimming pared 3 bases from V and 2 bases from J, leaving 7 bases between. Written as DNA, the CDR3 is TGTGCCAGCTCACCGGGCGCAAACACTGAAGCTTTCTTT. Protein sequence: CASSPGANTEAFF.

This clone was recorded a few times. The CDR3 region is CATSRDLVASGANVLTF. In nucleotides, the CDR3 is TGTGCCACCAGCAGAGATCTAGTAGCATCTGGGGCCAACGTCCTGACTTTC. The V gene is TRBV15, the J gene TRBJ2-6; D gene ambiguous. CDR1 and CDR2 from the germline V gene are LNHNV and YYDKDF (reference sequence). V lost 0 bases to trimming and J lost 1 base, with 10 bases between them. The CDR3 sequence is 17 residues long.

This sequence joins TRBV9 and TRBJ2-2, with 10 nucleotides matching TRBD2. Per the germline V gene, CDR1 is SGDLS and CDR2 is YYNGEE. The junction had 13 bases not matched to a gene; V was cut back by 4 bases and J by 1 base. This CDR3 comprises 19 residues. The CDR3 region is CASSPRVAGGDLNTGELFF. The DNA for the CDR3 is TGTGCCAGCAGCCCGCGAGTAGCGGGGGGCGACTTGAACACCGGGGAGCTGTTTTTT.

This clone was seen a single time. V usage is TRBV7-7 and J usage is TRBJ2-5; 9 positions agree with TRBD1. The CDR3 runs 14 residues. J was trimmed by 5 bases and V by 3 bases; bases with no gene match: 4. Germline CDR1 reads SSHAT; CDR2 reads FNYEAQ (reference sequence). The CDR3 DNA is TGTGCCAGCAGCTTTGGGACAGGGACCGAGACCCAGTACTTC. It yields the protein CASSFGTGTETQYF.

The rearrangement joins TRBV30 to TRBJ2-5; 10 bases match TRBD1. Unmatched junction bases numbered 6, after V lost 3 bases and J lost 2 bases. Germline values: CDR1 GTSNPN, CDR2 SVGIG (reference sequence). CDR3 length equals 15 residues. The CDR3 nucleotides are TGTGCCTGGAGGTTACCGGGACAGGGGCAAGAGACCCAGTACTTC. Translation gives CAWRLPGQGQETQYF.

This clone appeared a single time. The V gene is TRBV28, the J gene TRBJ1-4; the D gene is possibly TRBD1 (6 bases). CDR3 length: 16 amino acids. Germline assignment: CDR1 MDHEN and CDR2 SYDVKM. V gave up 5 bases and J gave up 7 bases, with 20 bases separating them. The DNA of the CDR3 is TGTGCCAGCAGTACGACAGGAGGATCCTCTGTTGAAAAACTGTTTTTT. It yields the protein CASSTTGGSSVEKLFF.

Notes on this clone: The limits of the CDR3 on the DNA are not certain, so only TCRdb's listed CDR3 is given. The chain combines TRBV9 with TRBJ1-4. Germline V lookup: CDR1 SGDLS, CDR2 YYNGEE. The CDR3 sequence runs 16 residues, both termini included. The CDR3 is CASSVGTFGANEKLFF.